Presented here are 26 T cell receptor beta chains from one specimen sequenced in a study of cytomegalovirus exposure and HLA in healthy donors. Primers for the PCR totalled 60 Vbeta and 13 Jbeta. Sequencing was performed with immunoSEQ multiplex PCR; in TCRdb, only in-frame clones are kept and a portion is missing. The table has approximately 140,000 clones, roughly 78% seen once. The sample comprised PBMCs. The receptors originated from a man over 45 in good health and CMV-seropositive.

The chain uses TRBV19 and TRBJ2-1; 10 bases are shared with TRBD1. Germline lookup yields CDR1 LNHDA and CDR2 SQIVND (reference sequence). The CDR3 consists of 13 residues. Trimming cost V 6 bases and J 13 bases; bases outside gene matches: 9. CDR3: CASSPGDRGGQFF. In nucleotides, the CDR3 is TGTGCCAGTAGCCCCGGGGACAGGGGCGGCCAGTTCTTC.

The V and J genes are TRBV4-1 and TRBJ2-3; D is possibly TRBD2 (6 bases). The CDR3 runs to 16 residues. Germline CDR1 reads MGHRA; CDR2 reads YSYEKL. Trimming cost V 0 bases and J 1 base, with 11 bases left between them. In nucleotides, the CDR3 is TGCGCCAGCAGCCAAGATTGGGAGCGGGGCACAGATACGCAGTATTTT. Translated: CASSQDWERGTDTQYF.

On this clone: The sample has other DNA sequences that encode this CDR3 too. This rearrangement joins TRBV4-1 to TRBJ2-7; tentatively, D is TRBD2 (6 bases). CDR1 is MGHRA and CDR2 is YSYEKL in the germline V gene. CDR3 length: 15 amino acids. V was clipped by 0 bases and J by 0 bases, with 9 bases between them. The CDR3 DNA sequence: TGCGCCAGCAGCCAAGATACCGGGAGCTCCTACGAGCAGTACTTC. Amino acid sequence: CASSQDTGSSYEQYF.

This rearrangement joins TRBV14 to TRBJ1-1, with a tentative D call TRBD1 (5 bases). Looked up from germline, CDR1 is SGHDN and CDR2 is FVKESK. There are 17 residues in the CDR3. The V end was cut by 0 bases, the J end by 2 bases, with 16 bases between. The CDR3 region has the DNA TGTGCCAGCAGCCAAGAATGGCTCGCGACAGTTAACACTGAAGCTTTCTTT. This translates into CASSQEWLATVNTEAFF.

This chain links TRBV10-3 with TRBJ1-1, with TRBD1 matching 8 bases. With 2 bases clipped from V and 0 bases from J, the junction kept 5 bases outside the gene matches. The CDR3 covers 16 residues. Germline V gene data show CDR1 as ENHRY and CDR2 as SYGVKD. CDR3 protein: CAISEPAGGMNTEAFF. In DNA, the CDR3 is TGTGCCATCAGTGAGCCGGCAGGGGGCATGAACACTGAAGCTTTCTTT.

This chain joins TRBV19 and TRBJ2-1, with 8 bases matching TRBD1. The CDR3 is 15 amino acids. J was trimmed by 4 bases and V by 5 bases; bases with no gene match: 7. The germline CDR1 and CDR2 sequences are LNHDA and SQIVND (reference sequence). The CDR3 spells CASSPDRGWYNEQFF. The CDR3 nucleotides read TGTGCCAGTAGTCCCGACAGGGGATGGTACAATGAGCAGTTCTTC.

The V gene is TRBV7-9, the J gene TRBJ1-5; D ambiguous. V gave up 8 bases and J gave up 3 bases, with 20 bases separating them. Looked up from germline, CDR1 is SEHNR and CDR2 is FQNEAQ (reference sequence). This CDR3 is 16 amino acids long. The CDR3 sequence: CASGRTGNMANQPQHF. In DNA form, the CDR3 reads TGTGCCAGCGGGAGAACGGGTAATATGGCCAATCAGCCCCAGCATTTT.

V gene TRBV5-1 combines with J gene TRBJ1-4; D is ambiguous. With 3 bases removed from V and 0 bases from J, the gap between germline ends came to 9 bases. The CDR3 is made up of 15 amino acids. Germline V gives CDR1 SGHRS, CDR2 YFSETQ. The CDR3 DNA follows: TGCGCCAGCAGCTACAACAGAGCAACTAATGAAAAACTGTTTTTT. Encoded protein: CASSYNRATNEKLFF.

V usage is TRBV9 and J usage is TRBJ2-3; D possibly corresponds to TRBD1 (5 bases). V dropped 4 bases and J dropped 4 bases, with 16 bases sitting between them. Germline CDR1 and CDR2: SGDLS and YYNGEE. This CDR3 contains 15 residues. For the CDR3, the DNA is TGTGCCAGCAGCCCTGGTGGAAAGGGGTCAGATACGCAGTATTTT. Encoded protein: CASSPGGKGSDTQYF.

This chain uses TRBV4-2 with TRBJ2-7; 11 bases are a match to TRBD1. Germline V CDR1 and CDR2: LGHNA, YNFKEQ. Germline trimming cut 2 bases from V and 2 bases from J; bases unmatched to any gene: 5. This CDR3 spans 16 amino acids. The chain's CDR3 is CASSQNGQGAPYEQYF. The CDR3 nucleotides read TGTGCCAGCAGCCAAAATGGACAGGGGGCCCCCTACGAGCAGTACTTC.

Notes on this clone: Sequence at one end of the junction differs from germline and may be a read error. Other DNA sequences in this specimen translate into the identical CDR3. DNA of the CDR3: TGCGCCCTCAGGGTTCCGAACACCGGGGAGCTGTTTTTT. Protein: CALRVPNTGELFF. The J gene is TRBJ2-2, the V gene TRBV6-1; tentative D call: TRBD1 (5 bases). The CDR3 length is 13 residues. CDR1 MNHNS and CDR2 SASEGT come from the germline V gene.

V usage is TRBV2 and J usage is TRBJ2-7; 7 bases are a match to TRBD2. This CDR3 is built from 15 residues. The V gene's germline CDR1 is SNHLY and CDR2 FYNNEI. The V and J ends lost 7 bases and 0 bases, in that order; junction bases with no gene match: 9. Written as DNA, the CDR3 is TGTGCCAGCAATTTGGGAGGGGAGCCCTCCTACGAGCAGTACTTC. This encodes CASNLGGEPSYEQYF.

The rearrangement links TRBV7-2 to TRBJ2-3, with 9 positions matching TRBD1. Germline V CDR1 and CDR2: SGHTA, FQGNSA. V lost 4 bases and J lost 2; bases outside the gene matches: 4. The CDR3 sequence is 15 residues long. CDR3 sequence: CASSSTGGPTDTQYF. Written as DNA, the CDR3 is TGTGCCAGCAGCTCCACAGGGGGCCCCACAGATACGCAGTATTTT.

The J gene is TRBJ2-7, the V gene TRBV23-1, with unresolved D. TRBV23-1 qualifies as an ORF whose function is uncertain. The CDR3 has 17 residues. V was trimmed by 9 bases and J by 1 base, leaving 25 bases between them. The CDR3 loop reads CASESLPFEFFSYEQYF. In DNA, the CDR3 is TGCGCCAGTGAGAGCCTGCCTTTCGAATTCTTTTCCTACGAGCAGTACTTC.

The V gene is TRBV7-9, the J gene TRBJ1-1; D unclear. Germline V gene lookup returns CDR1 SEHNR and CDR2 FQNEAQ (reference sequence). This CDR3 is built from 15 residues. Trimming removed 5 bases from V and 0 bases from J, with 13 bases in between. CDR3 coding DNA: TGTGCCAGCAGCCCGATGAGAGAACTGAACACTGAAGCTTTCTTT. This translates into CASSPMRELNTEAFF.

The rearrangement links TRBV5-1 to TRBJ2-1, with a tentative D call TRBD1 (6 bases). This CDR3 has 16 residues. The V gene's germline CDR1 is SGHRS and CDR2 YFSETQ. The V end lost 5 bases, the J end lost 0 bases, and 15 bases lay between the germline ends. CDR3 sequence: CASRTRQDSSYNEQFF. Here the CDR3 DNA reads TGCGCCAGCAGAACTAGACAGGACAGCTCCTACAATGAGCAGTTCTTC.

The V gene is TRBV7-8, the J gene TRBJ1-3; possible D gene TRBD1, 5 bases. V lost 2 bases to trimming and J lost 4 bases, with 24 bases between them. The CDR3 spans 19 residues. CDR1 is SGHVS, CDR2 FQNEAQ, per germline. Written as DNA, the CDR3 is TGTGCCAGCAGCTTACGGCGGGGGGTGGAACTGCGTAGAGGAAACACCATATATTTT. It yields the protein CASSLRRGVELRRGNTIYF. The full variable domain, its missing parts supplied by reference TRBV7-8 and TRBJ1-3, is GAGVSQSPRYKVAKRGQDVALRCDPISGHVSLFWYQQALGQGPEFLTYFQNEAQLDKSGLPSDRFFAERPEGSVSTLKIQRTQQEDSAVYLCASSLRRGVELRRGNTIYFGEGSWLTVV.

The chain links TRBV9 to TRBJ2-2; D is unresolved. Germline V gives CDR1 SGDLS, CDR2 YYNGEE. Trimming pared 0 bases from V and 7 bases from J, leaving 13 bases between. The CDR3 has 15 residues. The CDR3 nucleotides read TGTGCCAGCAGCGTAGGAACAGCCACTGGCGGGGAGCTGTTTTTT. It codes for CASSVGTATGGELFF. Together with reference TRBV9 and TRBJ2-2, the CDR3 gives the full variable domain: DSGVTQTPKHLITATGQRVTLRCSPRSGDLSVYWYQQSLDQGLQFLIQYYNGEERAKGNILERFSAQQFPDLHSELNLSSLELGDSALYFCASSVGTATGGELFFGEGSRLTVL.

The J gene is TRBJ1-2, the V gene TRBV5-1, with D tentatively TRBD1 (5 bases). This CDR3 has 14 residues. V gave up 6 bases and J gave up 0 bases, with 12 bases separating them. Germline V gives CDR1 SGHRS, CDR2 YFSETQ. Written as DNA, the CDR3 is TGCGCCAGCACCCAGGGTTCAACTAACTATGGCTACACCTTC. Translation: CASTQGSTNYGYTF.

In this sample, this clone turned up a few times. The junction differs from germline at one of its ends, possibly a read error. The chain combines TRBV7-9 with TRBJ1-3; 7 bases align to TRBD1. The V gene's germline CDR1 is SEHNR and CDR2 FQNEAQ (reference sequence). This CDR3 region has 17 residues. CDR3 DNA sequence: TGTTCCAGCAGCGGGCCCGGGACAGTCGCCTCTGGAAACACCATATATTTT. Its translation: CSSSGPGTVASGNTIYF.

The chain uses TRBV2 and TRBJ1-1; 8 bases line up with TRBD1. This CDR3 has 17 amino acids. V was pared by 1 base and J by 0 bases, with 7 bases of the junction left unmatched. Germline lookup yields CDR1 SNHLY and CDR2 FYNNEI. The DNA for the CDR3 is TGTGCCAGCAGTGAAGGGGGGACAGGATTCATGAACACTGAAGCTTTCTTT. Its protein product is CASSEGGTGFMNTEAFF.

This sequence joins TRBV15 and TRBJ1-4; D unclear. Looked up from germline, CDR1 is LNHNV and CDR2 is YYDKDF (reference sequence). V dropped 0 bases and J dropped 4 bases, with 9 bases sitting between them. The CDR3 has 15 residues. The CDR3, as DNA: TGTGCCACCAGCAGAGATTTGGGAGGTAATGAAAAACTGTTTTTT. Translating gives CATSRDLGGNEKLFF. Full variable domain (missing parts from reference TRBV15 and TRBJ1-4): DAMVIQNPRYQVTQFGKPVTLSCSQTLNHNVMYWYQQKSSQAPKLLFHYYDKDFNNEADTPDNFQSRRPNTSFCFLDIRSPGLGDTAMYLCATSRDLGGNEKLFFGSGTQLSVL.

The CDR3 reads CASNTGGAPNEKLFF. The CDR3 DNA is TGTGCCAGCAATACGGGGGGGGCCCCTAATGAAAAACTGTTTTTT. The V and J genes are TRBV11-2 and TRBJ1-4; a weak D match, TRBD1 (6 bases). Trimming stripped 7 bases from V and 3 bases from J, with 15 bases between. This CDR3 contains 15 residues. Per the germline V gene, CDR1 is SGHAT and CDR2 is FQNNGV. The full variable domain, completed using reference TRBV11-2 and TRBJ1-4, is EAGVAQSPRYKIIEKRQSVAFWCNPISGHATLYWYQQILGQGPKLLIQFQNNGVVDDSQLPKDRFSAERLKGVDSTLKIQPAKLEDSAVYLCASNTGGAPNEKLFFGSGTQLSVL.

The chain has TRBV6-1 and TRBJ1-2; 9 bases fit TRBD1. This CDR3 has 17 amino acids. The V gene's germline CDR1 is MNHNS and CDR2 SASEGT. After removal of 3 bases from V and 7 bases from J, the junction contained 15 bases not matched to a gene. The CDR3 bases are TGTGCCAGCAGTGAGAACGTCGGAGGGACAGGGCGTCGTGGCTACACCTTC. As protein: CASSENVGGTGRRGYTF.

This chain joins TRBV7-9 and TRBJ2-7, with 9 bases matching TRBD1. The CDR3 length is 14 residues. The germline V gene encodes CDR1 SEHNR and CDR2 FQNEAQ (reference sequence). Trimming removed 1 base from V and 5 bases from J; junction bases left unmatched: 3. CDR3 in amino acids: CASSLDRGLHEQYF. CDR3 DNA sequence: TGTGCCAGCAGCTTAGACAGGGGGCTTCACGAGCAGTACTTC.

Here the CDR3 reads CASSQDRAFQETQYF. The CDR3 DNA reads as TGTGCCAGCAGCCAGGACAGGGCCTTCCAAGAGACCCAGTACTTC. The chain has TRBV7-9 and TRBJ2-5, with 8 bases lining up with TRBD1. CDR3 size: 15 residues. Germline assignment: CDR1 SEHNR and CDR2 FQNEAQ (reference sequence). Trimming at V came to 5 bases and at J to 1 base, leaving 6 bases not matched to a gene. Supplemented by reference TRBV7-9 and TRBJ2-5, the full variable domain reads DTGVSQNPRHKITKRGQNVTFRCDPISEHNRLYWYRQTLGQGPEFLTYFQNEAQLEKSRLLSDRFSAERPKGSFSTLEIQRTEQGDSAMYLCASSQDRAFQETQYFGPGTRLLVL.